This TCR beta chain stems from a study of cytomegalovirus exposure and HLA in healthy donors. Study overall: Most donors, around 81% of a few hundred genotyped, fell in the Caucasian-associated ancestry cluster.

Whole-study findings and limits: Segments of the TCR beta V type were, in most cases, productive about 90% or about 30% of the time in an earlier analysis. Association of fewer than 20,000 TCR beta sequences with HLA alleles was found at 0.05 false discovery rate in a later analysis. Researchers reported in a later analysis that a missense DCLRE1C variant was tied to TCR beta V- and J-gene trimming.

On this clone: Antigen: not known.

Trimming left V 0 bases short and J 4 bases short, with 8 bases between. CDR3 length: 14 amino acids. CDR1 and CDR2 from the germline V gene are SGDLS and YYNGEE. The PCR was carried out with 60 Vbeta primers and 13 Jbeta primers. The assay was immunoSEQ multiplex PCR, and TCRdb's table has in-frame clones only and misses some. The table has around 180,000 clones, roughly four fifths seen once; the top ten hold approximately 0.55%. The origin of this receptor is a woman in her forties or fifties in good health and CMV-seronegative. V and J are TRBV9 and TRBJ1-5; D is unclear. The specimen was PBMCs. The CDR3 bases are TGTGCCAGCAGCGTAGAAGGAGGGAATCAGCCCCAGCATTTT. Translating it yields CASSVEGGNQPQHF.